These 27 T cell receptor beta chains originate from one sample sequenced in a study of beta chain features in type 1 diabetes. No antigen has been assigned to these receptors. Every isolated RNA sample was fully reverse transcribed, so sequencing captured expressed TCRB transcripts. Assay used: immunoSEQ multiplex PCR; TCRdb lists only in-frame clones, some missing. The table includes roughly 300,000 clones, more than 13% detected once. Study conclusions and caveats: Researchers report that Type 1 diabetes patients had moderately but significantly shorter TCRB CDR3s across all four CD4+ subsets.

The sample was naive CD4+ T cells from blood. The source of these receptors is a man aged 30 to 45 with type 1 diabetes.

The CDR3 sequence: CASDPTSYNEQFF. The CDR3 nucleotides are TGTGCCAGCGATCCTACCTCCTACAATGAGCAGTTCTTC. This rearrangement joins TRBV2 to TRBJ2-1, with D hard to call. The germline gives CDR1 SNHLY, CDR2 FYNNEI. The CDR3 is made up of 13 amino acids. Between the trimmed V and J ends, which lost 8 bases and 0 bases, there was a span of 8 bases. The full variable domain, its missing parts supplied by reference TRBV2 and TRBJ2-1, is EPEVTQTPSHQVTQMGQEVILRCVPISNHLYFYWYRQILGQKVEFLVSFYNNEISEKSEIFDDQFSVERPDGSNFTLKIRSTKLEDSAMYFCASDPTSYNEQFFGPGTRLTVL.

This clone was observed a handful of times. CDR3 DNA: TGTGCCAGCAGCTTGGGCGGGACTAGCACAGATACGCAGTATTTT. Translation: CASSLGGTSTDTQYF. The chain is built from TRBV7-9 and TRBJ2-3, with D perhaps matching TRBD2 (6 bases). CDR3 size: 15 residues. Per the germline V gene, CDR1 is SEHNR and CDR2 is FQNEAQ (reference sequence). Trimming removed 3 bases at V and 0 bases at J, with 10 bases between.

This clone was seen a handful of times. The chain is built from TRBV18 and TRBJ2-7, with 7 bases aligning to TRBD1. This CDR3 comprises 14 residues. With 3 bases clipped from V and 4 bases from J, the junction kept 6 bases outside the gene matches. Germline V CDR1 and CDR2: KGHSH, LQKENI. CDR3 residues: CASSPAGGTYEQYF. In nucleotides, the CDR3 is TGTGCCAGCTCACCGGCAGGGGGTACATACGAGCAGTACTTC.

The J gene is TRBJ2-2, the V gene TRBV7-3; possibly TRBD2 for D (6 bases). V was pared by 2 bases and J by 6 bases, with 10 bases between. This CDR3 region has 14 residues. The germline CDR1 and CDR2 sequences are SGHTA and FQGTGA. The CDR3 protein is CASSLYSGAGELFF. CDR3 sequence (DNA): TGTGCCAGCAGCTTATATTCGGGGGCCGGGGAGCTGTTTTTT.

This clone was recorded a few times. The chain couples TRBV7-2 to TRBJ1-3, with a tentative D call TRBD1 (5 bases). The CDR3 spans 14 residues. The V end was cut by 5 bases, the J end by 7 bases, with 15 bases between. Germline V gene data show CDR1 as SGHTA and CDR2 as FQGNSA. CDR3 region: CASSPSGLLNTIYF. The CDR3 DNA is TGTGCCAGCAGCCCATCGGGACTTCTGAACACCATATATTTT.

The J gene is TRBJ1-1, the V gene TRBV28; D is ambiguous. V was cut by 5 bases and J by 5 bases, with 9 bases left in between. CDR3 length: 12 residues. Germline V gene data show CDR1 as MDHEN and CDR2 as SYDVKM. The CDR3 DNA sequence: TGTGCCAGCAGTCTGACAAGGACTGAAGCTTTCTTT. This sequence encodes CASSLTRTEAFF.

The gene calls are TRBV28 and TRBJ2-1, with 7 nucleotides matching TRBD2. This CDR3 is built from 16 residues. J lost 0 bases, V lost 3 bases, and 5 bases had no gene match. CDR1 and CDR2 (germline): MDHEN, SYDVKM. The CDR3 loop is CASSFVGGSSYNEQFF. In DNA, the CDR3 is TGTGCCAGCAGTTTCGTCGGGGGGAGCTCCTACAATGAGCAGTTCTTC. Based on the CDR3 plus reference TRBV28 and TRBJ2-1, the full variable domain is DVKVTQSSRYLVKRTGEKVFLECVQDMDHENMFWYRQDPGLGLRLIYFSYDVKMKEKGDIPEGYSVSREKKERFSLILESASTNQTSMYLCASSFVGGSSYNEQFFGPGTRLTVL.

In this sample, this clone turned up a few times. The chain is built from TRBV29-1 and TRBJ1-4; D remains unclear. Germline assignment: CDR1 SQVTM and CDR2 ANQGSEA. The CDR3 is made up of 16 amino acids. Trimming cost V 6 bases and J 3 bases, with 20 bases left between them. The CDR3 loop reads CSVRLATPGSNEKLFF. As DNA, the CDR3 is TGCAGCGTACGGTTGGCCACTCCCGGGTCTAATGAAAAACTGTTTTTT.

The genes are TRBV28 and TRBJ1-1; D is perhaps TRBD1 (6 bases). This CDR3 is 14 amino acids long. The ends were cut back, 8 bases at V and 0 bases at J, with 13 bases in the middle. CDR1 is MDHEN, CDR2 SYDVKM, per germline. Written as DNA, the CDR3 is TGTGCCAGCTGGGGTACAGGGTTGAACACTGAAGCTTTCTTT. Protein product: CASWGTGLNTEAFF.

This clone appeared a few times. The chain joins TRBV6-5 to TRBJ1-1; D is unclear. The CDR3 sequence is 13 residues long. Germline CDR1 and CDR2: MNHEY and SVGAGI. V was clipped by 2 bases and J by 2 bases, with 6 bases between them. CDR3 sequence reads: CASSYGPNTEAFF. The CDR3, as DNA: TGTGCCAGCAGTTACGGGCCTAACACTGAAGCTTTCTTT.

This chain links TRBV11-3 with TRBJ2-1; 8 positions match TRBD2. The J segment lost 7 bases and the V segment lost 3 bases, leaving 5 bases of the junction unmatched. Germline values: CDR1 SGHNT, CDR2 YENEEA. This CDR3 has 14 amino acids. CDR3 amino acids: CASSFRTSMNEQFF. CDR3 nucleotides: TGTGCCAGCAGCTTCCGGACTAGCATGAATGAGCAGTTCTTC.

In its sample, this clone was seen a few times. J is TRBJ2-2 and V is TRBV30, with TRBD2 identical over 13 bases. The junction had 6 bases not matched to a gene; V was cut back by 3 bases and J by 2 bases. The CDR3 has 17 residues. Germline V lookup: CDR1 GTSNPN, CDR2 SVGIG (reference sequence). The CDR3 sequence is CAWRGTSGIYNTGELFF. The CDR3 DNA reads TGTGCCTGGAGGGGGACTAGCGGGATATACAACACCGGGGAGCTGTTTTTT. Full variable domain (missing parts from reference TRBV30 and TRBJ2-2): SQTIHQWPATLVQPVGSPLSLECTVEGTSNPNLYWYRQAAGRGLQLLFYSVGIGQISSEVPQNLSASRPQDRQFILSSKKLLLSDSGFYLCAWRGTSGIYNTGELFFGEGSRLTVL.

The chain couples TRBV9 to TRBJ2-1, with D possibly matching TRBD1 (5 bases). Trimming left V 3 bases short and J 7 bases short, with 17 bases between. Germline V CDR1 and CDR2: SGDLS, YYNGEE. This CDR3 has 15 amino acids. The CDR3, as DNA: TGTGCCAGCAGCGCCCAGACAGCTAAGGCGAATGAGCAGTTCTTC. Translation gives CASSAQTAKANEQFF.

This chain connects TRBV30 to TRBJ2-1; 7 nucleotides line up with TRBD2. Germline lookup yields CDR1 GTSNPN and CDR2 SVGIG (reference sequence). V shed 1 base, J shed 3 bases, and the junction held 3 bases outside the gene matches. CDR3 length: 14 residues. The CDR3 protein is CAWSGLAYYNEQFF. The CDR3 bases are TGTGCCTGGAGTGGACTAGCTTACTACAATGAGCAGTTCTTC.

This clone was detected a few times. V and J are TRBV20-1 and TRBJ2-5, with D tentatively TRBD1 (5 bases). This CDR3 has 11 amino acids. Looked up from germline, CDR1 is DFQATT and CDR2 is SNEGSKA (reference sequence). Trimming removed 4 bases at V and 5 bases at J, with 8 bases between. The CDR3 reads CSAIGAETQYF. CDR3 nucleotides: TGCAGTGCTATAGGGGCGGAGACCCAGTACTTC.

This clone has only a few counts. CDR3 protein: CASSRTSGTYNEQFF. The CDR3 region has the DNA TGTGCCAGTAGTCGGACTAGCGGTACTTACAATGAGCAGTTCTTC. The chain has TRBV19 and TRBJ2-1; TRBD2 aligns across 10 bases. Germline V CDR1 and CDR2: LNHDA, SQIVND (reference sequence). The CDR3 sequence is 15 residues long. V shed 5 bases and J 4 bases; nucleotides not matched to a gene: 5.

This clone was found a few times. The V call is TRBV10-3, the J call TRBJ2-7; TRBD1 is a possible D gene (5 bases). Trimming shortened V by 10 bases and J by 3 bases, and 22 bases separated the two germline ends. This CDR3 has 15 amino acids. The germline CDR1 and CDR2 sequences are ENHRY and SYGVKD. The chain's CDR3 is CATSDWTPLSYEQYF. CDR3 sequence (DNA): TGTGCCACCTCTGACTGGACACCTCTAAGCTACGAGCAGTACTTC.

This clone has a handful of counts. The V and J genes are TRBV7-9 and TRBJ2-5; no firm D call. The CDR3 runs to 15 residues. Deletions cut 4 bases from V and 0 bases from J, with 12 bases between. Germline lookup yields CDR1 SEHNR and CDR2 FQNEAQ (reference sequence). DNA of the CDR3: TGTGCCAGCAGCTCCATACAATCAAACCAAGAGACCCAGTACTTC. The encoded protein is CASSSIQSNQETQYF.

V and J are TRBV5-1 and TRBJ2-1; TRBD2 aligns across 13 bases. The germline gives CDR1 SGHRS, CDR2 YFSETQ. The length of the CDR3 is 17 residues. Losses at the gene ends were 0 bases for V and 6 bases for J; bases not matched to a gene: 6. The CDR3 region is CASSLALAGGPSNEQFF. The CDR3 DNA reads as TGCGCCAGCAGCTTGGCACTAGCGGGAGGGCCCAGCAATGAGCAGTTCTTC.

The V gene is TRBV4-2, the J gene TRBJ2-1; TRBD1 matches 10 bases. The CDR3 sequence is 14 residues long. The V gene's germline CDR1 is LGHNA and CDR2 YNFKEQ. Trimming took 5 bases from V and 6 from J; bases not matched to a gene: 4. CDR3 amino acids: CASSNRDRGNEQFF. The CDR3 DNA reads TGTGCCAGCAGCAACCGGGACAGGGGCAATGAGCAGTTCTTC.

The CDR3 sequence: CASSDKPGTGPYNEQFF. The CDR3 nucleotides read TGTGCCAGCAGCGATAAACCTGGGACAGGCCCCTACAATGAGCAGTTCTTC. This chain uses TRBV9 with TRBJ2-1, with 8 bases lining up with TRBD1. This CDR3 spans 17 amino acids. After removal of 3 bases from V and 2 bases from J, the junction contained 10 bases not matched to a gene. In germline, CDR1 is SGDLS, CDR2 YYNGEE.

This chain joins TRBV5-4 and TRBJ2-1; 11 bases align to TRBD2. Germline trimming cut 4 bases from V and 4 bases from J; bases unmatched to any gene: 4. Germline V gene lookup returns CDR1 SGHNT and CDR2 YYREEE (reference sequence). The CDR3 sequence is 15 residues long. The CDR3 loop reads CASSPGLAEYNEQFF. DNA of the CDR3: TGTGCCAGCAGCCCGGGACTAGCGGAGTACAATGAGCAGTTCTTC.

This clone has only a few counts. In DNA, the CDR3 is TGTGCCATCAGGTCGTCAATGGGACAGTCGAGTGATACGCAGTATTTT. It is translated as CAIRSSMGQSSDTQYF. J is TRBJ2-3 and V is TRBV10-3; 7 bases are a match to TRBD1. Germline V lookup: CDR1 ENHRY, CDR2 SYGVKD. Trimming cost V 6 bases and J 6 bases; bases outside gene matches: 15. The CDR3 sequence is 16 residues long.

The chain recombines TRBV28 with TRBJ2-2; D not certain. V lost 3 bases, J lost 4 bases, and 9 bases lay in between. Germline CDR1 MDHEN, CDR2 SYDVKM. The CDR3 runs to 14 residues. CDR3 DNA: TGTGCCAGCAGTTTTCCAGGTCTCACCGGGGAGCTGTTTTTT. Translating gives CASSFPGLTGELFF. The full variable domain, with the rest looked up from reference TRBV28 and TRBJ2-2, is DVKVTQSSRYLVKRTGEKVFLECVQDMDHENMFWYRQDPGLGLRLIYFSYDVKMKEKGDIPEGYSVSREKKERFSLILESASTNQTSMYLCASSFPGLTGELFFGEGSRLTVL.

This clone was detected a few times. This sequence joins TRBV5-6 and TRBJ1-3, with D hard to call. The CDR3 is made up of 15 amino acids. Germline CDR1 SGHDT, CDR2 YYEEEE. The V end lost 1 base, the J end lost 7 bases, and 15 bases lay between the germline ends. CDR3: CASSLWTPSGNTIYF. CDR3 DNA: TGTGCCAGCAGCTTGTGGACTCCATCCGGGAACACCATATATTTT.

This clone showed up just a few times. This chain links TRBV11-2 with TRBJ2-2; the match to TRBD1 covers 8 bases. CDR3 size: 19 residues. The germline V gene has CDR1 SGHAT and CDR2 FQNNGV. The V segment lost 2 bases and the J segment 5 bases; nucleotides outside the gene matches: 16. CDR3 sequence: CASSLRGVGRQGRTGELFF. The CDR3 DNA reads TGTGCCAGCAGCTTAAGAGGAGTAGGGCGACAGGGGCGGACCGGGGAGCTGTTTTTT.

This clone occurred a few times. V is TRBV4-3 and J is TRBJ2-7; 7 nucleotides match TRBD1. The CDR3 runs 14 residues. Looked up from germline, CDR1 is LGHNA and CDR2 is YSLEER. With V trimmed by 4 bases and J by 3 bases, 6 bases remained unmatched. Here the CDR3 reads CASSRDRGNYEQYF. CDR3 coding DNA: TGCGCCAGCAGCCGGGACAGAGGAAACTACGAGCAGTACTTC.